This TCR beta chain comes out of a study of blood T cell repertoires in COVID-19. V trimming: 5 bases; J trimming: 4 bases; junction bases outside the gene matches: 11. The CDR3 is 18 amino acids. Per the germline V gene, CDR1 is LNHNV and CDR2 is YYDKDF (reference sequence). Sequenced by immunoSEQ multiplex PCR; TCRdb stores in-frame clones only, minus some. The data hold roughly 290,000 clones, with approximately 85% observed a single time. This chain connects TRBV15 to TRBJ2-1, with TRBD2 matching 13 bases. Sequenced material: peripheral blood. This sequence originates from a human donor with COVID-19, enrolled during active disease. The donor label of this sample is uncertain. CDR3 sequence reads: CATSQGLAGVPPYNEQFF. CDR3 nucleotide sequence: TGTGCCACCAGCCAAGGACTAGCGGGAGTCCCTCCATACAATGAGCAGTTCTTC.